This T cell receptor beta chain stems from a study of shared clonotypes between healthy human individuals. Libraries were prepared by immunoSEQ multiplex PCR; TCRdb keeps only in-frame clonotypes and omits some of them. Among 490,000 or so clones listed, 76% were seen once. This CDR3 spans 14 amino acids. Trimming left V 6 bases short and J 3 bases short, with 14 bases between. Germline V gene data show CDR1 as MNHNS and CDR2 as SASEGT. The sequence came from a woman in her thirties or forties in good health. Some clones in this sample may be carry-over from other donors' samples. The rearrangement joins TRBV6-1 to TRBJ1-1; D unclear. The sequencing input was PBMCs. CDR3 region: CASSRREGDTEAFF. As DNA, the CDR3 is TGTGCCAGCAGCCGTCGAGAGGGTGACACTGAAGCTTTCTTT.